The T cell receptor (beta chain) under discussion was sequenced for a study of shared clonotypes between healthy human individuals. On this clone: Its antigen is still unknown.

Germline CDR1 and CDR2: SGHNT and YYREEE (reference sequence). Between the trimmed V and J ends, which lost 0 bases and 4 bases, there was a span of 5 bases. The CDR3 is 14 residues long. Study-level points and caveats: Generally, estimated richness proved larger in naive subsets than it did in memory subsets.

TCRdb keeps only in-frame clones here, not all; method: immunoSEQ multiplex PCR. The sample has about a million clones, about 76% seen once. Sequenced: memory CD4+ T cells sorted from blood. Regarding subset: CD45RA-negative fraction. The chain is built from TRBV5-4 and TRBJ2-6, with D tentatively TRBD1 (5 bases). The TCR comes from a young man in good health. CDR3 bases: TGTGCCAGCAGCTTGGAGGGGGGGGCCAACGTCCTGACTTTC. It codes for CASSLEGGANVLTF.